The source of this TCR beta chain is a study of T cell responses to AZD1222 COVID-19 vaccine. Whole-study context: Whether given at about 4 or about 12 weeks, second doses were pooled.

Details on this clone: Antigen: not known.

Method: immunoSEQ multiplex PCR; TCRdb's copy keeps in-frame clones and lacks some. In the table there are approximately 100,000 clones, more than 70% of which are singletons. Findings and limits, study-wide: None of the repertoires were sampled until the peak T cell response had passed. Baseline seropositivity characterized only a handful of AZD1222 recipients. In a largely white British group with more females than males, clonal diversity was possibly underestimated.

The TCR sequence derives from an adult in good health. The material sequenced was peripheral blood, taken on day 0 of AZD1222 vaccination.

The CDR3 DNA follows: TGTGCCACCAGTGATCAGGGACTAAACCAGTACTTC. Translation: CATSDQGLNQYF. V usage is TRBV24-1 and J usage is TRBJ2-7; 7 bases are a match to TRBD2. The CDR3 has 12 amino acids. V lost 3 bases and J lost 10; bases outside the gene matches: 5. Germline V gene data show CDR1 as KGHDR and CDR2 as SFDVKD.